This entry describes one T cell receptor (beta chain). Produced via immunoSEQ multiplex PCR; TCRdb's table is partial and in-frame only. The data contain around 250,000 clones, about 87% of them seen just once; the ten biggest clones take up 1.5% to 2%. The sample belongs to a study of blood T cell repertoires in COVID-19. About the study: Acute and convalescent COVID-19 specimens originated in the United States, Italy and Spain.

Trimming pared 0 bases from V and 7 bases from J, leaving 7 bases between. This CDR3 comprises 13 residues. Germline V gene sequence: CDR1 SGHTA, CDR2 FQGTGA. The sequenced sample was PBMCs or T cells enriched from blood (not recorded which). The origin of this receptor is a woman between 50 and 59 years old who had recovered from COVID-19. The V and J genes are TRBV7-3 and TRBJ2-1; D not resolved. The CDR3 DNA follows: TGTGCCAGCAGCTTAACGGCAGCGAATGAGCAGTTCTTC. Amino acid sequence: CASSLTAANEQFF.